The 8 T cell receptor beta chains reported below all come from one sample, sequenced in a study of identical twins. Via MiXCR, TCRdb re-called the 5' RACE reads, giving one row per CDR3 protein. The table shows around 340,000 distinct CDR3 sequences, with approximately 8.7% occurring only once. The sample comprised naive T cells sorted from blood. The receptors here all came from a woman aged 50 to 60 in good health.

This clonotype was recorded a few times. The CDR3 coding sequence is TGTGCCAGCAGCCTTAGGGTGGGACCGAACACCGGGGAGCTGTTTTTT. Translating it yields CASSLRVGPNTGELFF. The chain couples TRBV7-2 to TRBJ2-2; D is tentatively TRBD1 or TRBD2 (5 bases each). The V gene lost 5 bases and the J gene lost 0 bases, with 13 bases spanning the gap. The germline V gene has CDR1 SGHTA and CDR2 FQGNSA. The CDR3 length is 16 residues.

The V call is TRBV5-1, the J call TRBJ2-5; TRBD1 matches at 12 bases. The CDR3 runs 19 residues. The V segment lost 4 bases and the J segment 2 bases; nucleotides outside the gene matches: 15. The germline V gene has CDR1 SGHRS and CDR2 YFSETQ. Written as DNA, the CDR3 is TGCGCCAGCAGCCCAAGGGGCCGGGACAGGGGGCCCCTTCAAGAGACCCAGTACTTC. Encoded protein: CASSPRGRDRGPLQETQYF.

V is TRBV20-1 and J is TRBJ2-2; 9 positions match TRBD2. From germline, CDR1 is DFQATT and CDR2 SNEGSKA (reference sequence). The V segment lost 3 bases and the J segment 1 base; nucleotides outside the gene matches: 0. This CDR3 has 14 amino acids. CDR3 bases: TGCAGTGCTAGGCGGGAGGGGAACACCGGGGAGCTGTTTTTT. Translation gives CSARREGNTGELFF.

This clonotype has ten or more counts. The chain employs TRBV12-3 or TRBV12-4 and TRBJ1-2, with TRBD1 as a possible D gene (6 bases). V lost 5 bases to trimming and J lost 4 bases, with 14 bases between them. The CDR3 consists of 14 residues. CDR3 in DNA: TGTGCCAGCAGTCGGACGGGACACCTCTATGGCTACACCTTC. Translation gives CASSRTGHLYGYTF.

This clonotype was seen many times. The chain employs TRBV7-9 and TRBJ1-5, with no clear D. Germline V gene sequence: CDR1 SEHNR, CDR2 FQNEAQ (reference sequence). CDR3 length equals 14 residues. Trimming pared 5 bases from V and 6 bases from J, leaving 14 bases between. Here the CDR3 reads CASSVRGGGQPQHF. Here the CDR3 DNA reads TGTGCCAGCAGCGTCCGCGGTGGCGGTCAGCCCCAGCATTTT.

This clonotype has just a few counts. The V call is TRBV15, the J call TRBJ1-4; D is unresolved. Per germline, CDR1 LNHNV and CDR2 YYDKDF (reference sequence). CDR3 length: 16 residues. The germline V and J ends were trimmed by 0 bases and 0 bases, with 8 bases remaining between them. The CDR3 region has the DNA TGTGCCACCAGCAGAGACAGGCCGGCAACTAATGAAAAACTGTTTTTT. The encoded protein is CATSRDRPATNEKLFF. Full variable domain (missing parts from reference TRBV15 and TRBJ1-4): DAMVIQNPRYQVTQFGKPVTLSCSQTLNHNVMYWYQQKSSQAPKLLFHYYDKDFNNEADTPDNFQSRRPNTSFCFLDIRSPGLGDTAMYLCATSRDRPATNEKLFFGSGTQLSVL.

The sample holds many counts of this clonotype. The rearrangement joins TRBV19 to TRBJ2-5; 8 bases map to TRBD2. Trimming cost V 5 bases and J 5 bases; bases outside gene matches: 13. Germline V gene sequence: CDR1 LNHDA, CDR2 SQIVND (reference sequence). The CDR3 has 16 residues. The CDR3 protein is CASSSLLAGTGETQYF. The CDR3 region has the DNA TGTGCCAGTAGTTCGTTGCTAGCGGGCACGGGGGAGACCCAGTACTTC.

The J gene is TRBJ2-3, the V gene TRBV20-1, with a possible D match to TRBD1 (7 bases). The CDR3 extends over 17 amino acids. V dropped 6 bases and J dropped 1 base, with 23 bases sitting between them. CDR1 is DFQATT and CDR2 is SNEGSKA in the germline V gene (reference sequence). This chain's CDR3 is CSAPSTGGGTGTDTQYF. Here the CDR3 DNA reads TGCAGTGCCCCCTCAACCGGGGGCGGGACAGGCACAGATACGCAGTATTTT.